This T cell receptor (beta chain) was sequenced for a study of beta chain features in type 1 diabetes. Study context: Investigators examined some 100,000,000 sorted cells across all samples. The study's findings and limits: More deletions and fewer insertions at VDJ junctions were found in patients with type 1 diabetes.

Germline-derived CDR1 and CDR2 are SGHTA and FQGNSA. The CDR3 is 14 amino acids. The V and J ends lost 5 bases and 0 bases respectively, with 7 bases between them. cDNA synthesis used the whole RNA isolate, giving expressed TCRB sequences. The read count averaged around 4 million across naive, central memory and regulatory T cell samples. Here immunoSEQ multiplex PCR was the method, and the copy in TCRdb shows in-frame clones only, minus some. The sample lists around 320,000 clones, 12% to 15% seen once, with approximately 7% in the top ten. Worth noting for this clone: What it recognizes is unknown.

V is TRBV7-2 and J is TRBJ2-2; D possibly matches TRBD1 or TRBD2 (5 bases each). Input material: central memory CD4+ T cells from blood. This clonotype originated in a man younger than 45 in good health. CDR3 nucleotides: TGTGCCAGCAGCGGGACCGCGAACACCGGGGAGCTGTTTTTT. This encodes CASSGTANTGELFF.